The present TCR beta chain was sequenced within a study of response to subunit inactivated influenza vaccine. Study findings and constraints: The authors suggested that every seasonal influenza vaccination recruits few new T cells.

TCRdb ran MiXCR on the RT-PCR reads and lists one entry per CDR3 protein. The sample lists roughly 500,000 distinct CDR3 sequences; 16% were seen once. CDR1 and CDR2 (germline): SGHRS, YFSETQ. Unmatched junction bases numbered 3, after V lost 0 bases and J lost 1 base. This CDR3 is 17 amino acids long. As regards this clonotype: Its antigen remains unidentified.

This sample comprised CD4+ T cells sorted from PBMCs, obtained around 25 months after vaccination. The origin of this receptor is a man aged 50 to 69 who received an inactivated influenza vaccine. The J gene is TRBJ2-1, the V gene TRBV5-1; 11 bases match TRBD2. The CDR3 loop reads CASSLVIAGGSYNEQFF. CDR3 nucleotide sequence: TGCGCCAGCAGCTTGGTAATAGCGGGAGGGTCCTACAATGAGCAGTTCTTC.